These 24 T cell receptor beta chains originate from one sample sequenced in a study of Tregs in tolerant kidney transplant recipients. Libraries were prepared by immunoSEQ multiplex PCR; TCRdb keeps only in-frame clonotypes and omits some of them. The data show about 14,000 clones, and the top ten clones hold 25% to 30%. Related graft donors supplied nonmyeloablative bone marrow transplants, and mixed chimerism was transient. Source: CD8+ T cells from blood (PBMCs), taken 6 months after the transplant. The receptors here all came from a human patient who received a combined kidney and bone marrow transplant. Some T cells may have come from the graft donor.

Remarks on this clone: The read halts 3 residues ahead of the CDR3 end, with the missing end drawn from the germline J gene. The gene calls are TRBV7-8 and TRBJ2-1; TRBD2 matches at 16 bases. Germline values: CDR1 SGHVS, CDR2 FQNEAQ. The CDR3 sequence is 18 residues long. Trimming removed 1 base from V and 8 bases from J; junction bases left unmatched: 8. Partial CDR3 DNA: TGTGCCAGCAGCTTAGTTTTGGGACTAGCGGGGGGGCCAGATGAG. Protein product: CASSLVLGLAGGPDE. The whole CDR3 protein reads CASSLVLGLAGGPDEQFF.

A word on this clone: Sequencing ends 3 residues short of the CDR3 end; the germline J gene provides the rest. This sequence joins TRBV13 and TRBJ1-5, with no clear D. Germline V gene sequence: CDR1 PRHDT, CDR2 FYEKMQ (reference sequence). Between the trimmed V and J ends, which lost 5 bases and 6 bases, there was a span of 14 bases. The CDR3 runs 14 residues. The sequenced part of the CDR3 DNA is TGTGCCAGCAGCCTTGGACTGGAGCGTCAGCCC. This sequence encodes CASSLGLERQP. In full, the CDR3 is CASSLGLERQPQHF.

Remarks on this clone: The read terminates 3 residues ahead of where the CDR3 ends, so the germline J gene completes it. This chain uses TRBV6-2 or TRBV6-3 with TRBJ1-2; 8 positions agree with TRBD1. J lost 4 bases, V lost 6 bases, and 7 bases had no gene match. The CDR3 loop spans 14 amino acids. CDR1 and CDR2 from the germline V gene are MNHEY and SVGEGT. CDR3 sequence reads: CASSTSGTGYGYTF. The part of the CDR3 DNA that was read is TGTGCCAGCAGCACTTCCGGGACAGGCTATGGC.

This clone is classed as medium-sized by frequency. Read coverage stops 3 residues before the CDR3 terminus; the germline J gene supplies the remainder. The chain combines TRBV19 with TRBJ1-2, with TRBD1 matching over 8 bases. The CDR3 loop spans 14 amino acids. CDR1 is LNHDA and CDR2 is SQIVND in the germline V gene (reference sequence). Incomplete CDR3 DNA: TGTGCCAGTACCCCGGGACAGGCGTCTAGGGGC. It specifies CASTPGQASRG. The CDR3 in its entirety is CASTPGQASRGYTF.

On this clone: The missing CDR3 end, 3 residues past where the read stops, is filled in from the germline J gene. The rearrangement joins TRBV6-1 to TRBJ2-3; a possible D gene is TRBD1 (5 bases). The CDR3 loop spans 14 amino acids. Per the germline V gene, CDR1 is MNHNS and CDR2 is SASEGT. V dropped 3 bases and J dropped 6 bases, with 13 bases sitting between them. The CDR3 spells CASSDGALGDTQYF. The CDR3 bases that were read are TGTGCCAGCAGTGATGGGGCCCTGGGGGATACG.

In the case of this clone: Sequencing ends 3 residues short of the CDR3 end; the germline J gene provides the rest. The chain uses TRBV16 and TRBJ2-1, with D unclear. Trimming took 4 bases from V and 4 from J, leaving 8 bases between them. This CDR3 has 13 residues. The V gene's germline CDR1 is KGHSY and CDR2 FQNENV. CDR3 protein: CASSPQIYNEQFF. CDR3 DNA, as far as it was read: TGTGCCAGCAGCCCTCAGATTTACAATGAG.

This clone shows up as large by frequency. The CDR3 is cut off 3 residues early in the read; its end comes from the germline J gene. The V gene is TRBV19, the J gene TRBJ2-7, with 7 bases that match TRBD2. CDR1 and CDR2 from the germline V gene are LNHDA and SQIVND (reference sequence). This CDR3 comprises 13 residues. After removal of 5 bases from V and 6 bases from J, the junction contained 7 bases not matched to a gene. The CDR3 loop is CASSVGGSSEQYF. The sequenced CDR3 bases are TGTGCCAGTAGTGTCGGCGGGAGTTCCGAG. Full variable domain (missing parts from reference TRBV19 and TRBJ2-7): DGGITQSPKYLFRKEGQNVTLSCEQNLNHDAMYWYRQDPGQGLRLIYYSQIVNDFQKGDIAEGYSVSREKKESFPLTVTSAQKNPTAFYLCASSVGGSSEQYFGPGTRLTVT.

CDR3 sequence reads: CASSPDSSYEQYF. Incomplete CDR3 DNA: TGTGCCAGCAGCCCGGACAGCAGCTACGAG. The V call is TRBV5-5, the J call TRBJ2-7; tentative D call: TRBD1 (6 bases). The CDR3 is cut off 3 residues early in the read; its end comes from the germline J gene. CDR1 is SGHKS, CDR2 YYEKEE, per germline (reference sequence). The CDR3 loop spans 13 amino acids. Trimming pared 4 bases from V and 3 bases from J, leaving 11 bases between.

A remark on this clone: Read coverage stops 3 residues before the CDR3 terminus; the germline J gene supplies the remainder. The rearrangement links TRBV11-2 to TRBJ2-7, with unresolved D. The CDR3 covers 12 residues. V lost 2 bases and J 6 bases, leaving 8 bases between the germline ends. Germline CDR1 SGHAT, CDR2 FQNNGV. CDR3 DNA (partial): TGTGCCAGCAGCTTATCCGGGTTCGAG. This codes for CASSLSGFE. The entire CDR3 reads CASSLSGFEQYF.

A word on this clone: The read terminates 3 residues before the CDR3 end, so the remaining end is supplied by the germline J gene. The chain has TRBV29-1 and TRBJ2-1; 7 bases map to TRBD2. The CDR3 loop spans 16 amino acids. Looked up from germline, CDR1 is SQVTM and CDR2 is ANQGSEA. V shed 4 bases and J 0 bases; nucleotides not matched to a gene: 9. The chain's CDR3 is CSVGGGVFSSYNEQFF. Incomplete CDR3 DNA: TGCAGCGTTGGGGGGGGAGTATTCAGCTCCTACAATGAG.

On this clone: The read stops 3 residues short of the end of the CDR3; the missing end is completed from the germline J gene. This sequence joins TRBV10-3 and TRBJ2-2; 15 bases line up with TRBD2. The V and J ends lost 6 bases and 2 bases, in that order; junction bases with no gene match: 10. The germline V gene has CDR1 ENHRY and CDR2 SYGVKD. The CDR3 is 19 amino acids. CDR3 DNA (partial): TGTGCCATCAGGGGACTAGCGGGAGGTAGTATTCCTAACACCGGGGAG. Its translation: CAIRGLAGGSIPNTGE. The full CDR3 reads CAIRGLAGGSIPNTGELFF.

In regard to this clone: Read sequence stops 3 residues before the CDR3 end, and the germline J gene provides the missing end. V is TRBV30 and J is TRBJ1-1; 8 nucleotides match TRBD1. The junction had 10 bases not matched to a gene; V was cut back by 2 bases and J by 5 bases. Germline values: CDR1 GTSNPN, CDR2 SVGIG (reference sequence). The CDR3 spans 15 residues. The sequenced CDR3 bases are TGTGCCTGGAGTTATTCCGACAGGGGATGGACTGAA. This codes for CAWSYSDRGWTE. The complete CDR3 sequence is CAWSYSDRGWTEAFF.

Of note for this clone: From the germline J gene comes the end of the CDR3, since the read stops 3 residues before it. V is TRBV18 and J is TRBJ2-7, with a possible D match to TRBD2 (6 bases). Trimming left V 2 bases short and J 1 base short, with 15 bases between. This CDR3 has 16 residues. Germline CDR1 and CDR2: KGHSH and LQKENI. CDR3 DNA (partial): TGTGCCAGCTCACCAACCCCGGGACTTTCTTCCTACGAG. This sequence encodes CASSPTPGLSSYE. The full CDR3 is CASSPTPGLSSYEQYF.

On this clone itself: Sequencing ends 3 residues short of the CDR3 end; the germline J gene provides the rest. This chain uses TRBV7-2 with TRBJ1-5, with TRBD1 identical over 8 bases. The CDR3 contains 15 residues. The V segment lost 1 base and the J segment 4 bases; nucleotides outside the gene matches: 3. Germline V lookup: CDR1 SGHTA, CDR2 FQGNSA. CDR3 region: CASSLGGDRNQPQHF. The sequenced CDR3 bases are TGTGCCAGCAGCTTAGGAGGGGACAGGAATCAGCCC.

Worth noting for this clone: The missing CDR3 end, 3 residues past where the read stops, is filled in from the germline J gene. The rearrangement joins TRBV7-6 to TRBJ2-1; D gene ambiguous. Between the trimmed V and J ends, which lost 1 base and 5 bases, there was a span of 9 bases. Germline CDR1 SGHVS, CDR2 FNYEAQ. The length of the CDR3 is 14 residues. Partial CDR3 DNA: TGTGCCAGCAGCTTAGAGGTTAGCAACAATGAG. Translated, it gives CASSLEVSNNE. The complete CDR3 reads CASSLEVSNNEQFF.

About this clone itself: The missing CDR3 end, 3 residues past where the read stops, is filled in from the germline J gene. The V gene is TRBV5-1, the J gene TRBJ1-5; perhaps TRBD1 as D (5 bases). V gave up 0 bases and J gave up 4 bases, with 14 bases separating them. CDR1 and CDR2 from the germline V gene are SGHRS and YFSETQ. The CDR3 is made up of 16 amino acids. Partial CDR3 DNA: TGCGCCAGCAGCTTGGGAGGAGACCAGGGTAATCAGCCC. Its protein product is CASSLGGDQGNQP. The whole CDR3 is CASSLGGDQGNQPQHF.

In the case of this clone: The DNA ends 3 residues before the CDR3 does, and the rest of the CDR3 is filled in from the germline J gene. The chain joins TRBV4-1 to TRBJ1-4; 9 bases match TRBD1. The CDR3 is 18 residues long. J was trimmed by 1 base and V by 3 bases; bases with no gene match: 9. Germline V CDR1 and CDR2: MGHRA, YSYEKL. Incomplete CDR3 DNA: TGCGCCAGCAGCCACCCCCGGGACAGGGATATAACTAATGAAAAA. Protein product: CASSHPRDRDITNEK. The entire CDR3 reads CASSHPRDRDITNEKLFF.

On this clone: The read terminates 3 residues before the CDR3 end, so the remaining end is supplied by the germline J gene. The chain employs TRBV10-2 and TRBJ2-5, with D perhaps TRBD2 (5 bases). The CDR3 sequence is 13 residues long. The V end lost 8 bases, the J end lost 3 bases, and 13 bases lay between the germline ends. Germline CDR1 is WSHSY and CDR2 is SAAADI. Partial CDR3 DNA: TGCGCCAGCTGTCCAGCGGAAAAAGAGACC. Translated: CASCPAEKET. The whole CDR3 is CASCPAEKETQYF.

As to this clone: The read gets to within 3 residues of the CDR3 end, and the germline J gene fills in the rest. V usage is TRBV19 and J usage is TRBJ2-7; 7 nucleotides align to TRBD1. The CDR3 runs to 14 residues. The trim removed 3 bases at V and 2 bases at J, leaving 4 bases unmatched. CDR1 is LNHDA and CDR2 is SQIVND in the germline V gene (reference sequence). The part of the CDR3 DNA that was read is TGTGCCAGTAGTATTAGGGGACAGACCTACGAG. Translating it yields CASSIRGQTYE. In full, the CDR3 is CASSIRGQTYEQYF.

A note on this clone: The read ends 3 residues before the CDR3 terminus; that terminus is restored from the germline J gene. The chain combines TRBV2 with TRBJ2-2, with 9 bases identical to TRBD1. J was trimmed by 3 bases and V by 2 bases; bases with no gene match: 7. This CDR3 has 17 amino acids. CDR1 is SNHLY and CDR2 is FYNNEI in the germline V gene. CDR3 loop: CASSELGQGPYTGELFF. The CDR3 bases that were read are TGTGCCAGCAGTGAACTCGGACAGGGGCCATACACCGGGGAG.

Concerning this clone itself: The read stops 3 residues short of the end of the CDR3; the missing end is completed from the germline J gene. The chain has TRBV7-8 and TRBJ1-5, with 7 bases lining up with TRBD1. Germline values: CDR1 SGHVS, CDR2 FQNEAQ. This CDR3 is built from 15 residues. Unmatched junction bases numbered 11, after V lost 5 bases and J lost 7 bases. The part of the CDR3 DNA that was read is TGTGCCAGCAGCCTTCAACAGGGGTTCGGGCAGCCC. Encoded protein: CASSLQQGFGQP. The entire CDR3 reads CASSLQQGFGQPQHF. Full variable domain (missing parts from reference TRBV7-8 and TRBJ1-5): GAGVSQSPRYKVAKRGQDVALRCDPISGHVSLFWYQQALGQGPEFLTYFQNEAQLDKSGLPSDRFFAERPEGSVSTLKIQRTQQEDSAVYLCASSLQQGFGQPQHFGDGTRLSIL.

As regards this clone: From the germline J gene comes the end of the CDR3, since the read stops 3 residues before it. J is TRBJ2-1 and V is TRBV10-3, with 13 bases lining up with TRBD2. The CDR3 is 16 residues long. Germline V CDR1 and CDR2: ENHRY, SYGVKD. Trimming at V came to 2 bases and at J to 4 bases, leaving 2 bases not matched to a gene. The chain's CDR3 is CAISEGLAGEYNEQFF. Incomplete CDR3 DNA: TGTGCCATCAGTGAGGGACTAGCGGGGGAGTACAATGAG.

Points on this clone: Read sequence stops 3 residues before the CDR3 end, and the germline J gene provides the missing end. This chain links TRBV6-1 with TRBJ2-2; TRBD1 aligns across 8 bases. From germline, CDR1 is MNHNS and CDR2 SASEGT. There are 15 residues in the CDR3. The chain's CDR3 is CASSEQGAGANVLFF. The DNA read from the CDR3 is TGTGCCAGCAGTGAACAGGGGGCTGGGGCCAACGTG.

About this clone: The sequenced fragment ends 3 residues before the CDR3 boundary, so the rest is inferred from the germline J gene. The chain employs TRBV12-3 or TRBV12-4 and TRBJ1-2, with D possibly being TRBD1 (6 bases). This CDR3 is 11 amino acids long. The CDR3 here is CASSLQGRYTF. Partial CDR3 DNA: TGTGCCAGCAGCCTACAGGGTCGC.